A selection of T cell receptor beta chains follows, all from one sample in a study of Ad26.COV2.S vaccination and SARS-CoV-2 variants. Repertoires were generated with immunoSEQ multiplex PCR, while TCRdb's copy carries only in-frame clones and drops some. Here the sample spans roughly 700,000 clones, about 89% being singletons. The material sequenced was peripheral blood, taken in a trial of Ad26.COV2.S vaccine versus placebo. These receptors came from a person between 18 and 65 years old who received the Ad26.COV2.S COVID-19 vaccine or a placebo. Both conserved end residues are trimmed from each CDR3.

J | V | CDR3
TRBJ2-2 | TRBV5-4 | ASRLNTGELF
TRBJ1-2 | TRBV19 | ASTIDPGYYGYT
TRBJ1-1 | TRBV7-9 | ASSSTGKNTEAF
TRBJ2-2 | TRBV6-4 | ASRPRLAPPGGTGELF
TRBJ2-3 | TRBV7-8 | ASSLGGGAVDTQY
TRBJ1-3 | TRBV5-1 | ASSFEGNTIY
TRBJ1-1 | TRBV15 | ATSRDNAGTEAF
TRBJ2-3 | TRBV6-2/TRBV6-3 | ASSYRSSGTHTQY
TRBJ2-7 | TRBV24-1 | ATRGDSGTYEQY
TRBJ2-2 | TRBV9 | ASSVLGGYTGELF
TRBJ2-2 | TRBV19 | ASSIRHTGELF
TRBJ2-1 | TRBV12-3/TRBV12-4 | ASKSLDEQF
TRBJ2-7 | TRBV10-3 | AIGSPLAHEQY
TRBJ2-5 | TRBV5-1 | ASSLLVRDRGQETQY
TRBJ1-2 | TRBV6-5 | ASRYRANYGYT
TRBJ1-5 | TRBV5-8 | ASSLDGRDQPQH
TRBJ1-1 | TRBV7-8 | ASSFGTGVWEGAEAF
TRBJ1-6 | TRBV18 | ASSPYVGSNSPLH
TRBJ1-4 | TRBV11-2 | ASSLRGTGVDRNEKLF
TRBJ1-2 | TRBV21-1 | ASSKGSNYGYT
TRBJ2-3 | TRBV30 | AWSVLDTQY
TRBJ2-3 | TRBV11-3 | ASSLGQHTDTQY
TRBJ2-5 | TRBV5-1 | ASSPLTSGSETQY
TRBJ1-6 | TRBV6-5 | ASREDSYNSPLH
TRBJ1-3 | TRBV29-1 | SVASGDTIY
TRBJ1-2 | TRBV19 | ASSIQGNINYGYT
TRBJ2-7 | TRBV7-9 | ASSRASGDRIYEQY
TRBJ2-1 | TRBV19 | ASSHLAGGLNEQF
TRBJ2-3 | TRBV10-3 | AISTGDTQY
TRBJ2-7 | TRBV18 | ASGLAGDSYEQY
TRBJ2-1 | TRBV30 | AWRAIRGTYNEQF
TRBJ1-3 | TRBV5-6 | ASSLRGVSSGNTIY
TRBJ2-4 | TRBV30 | AWSLRGAGAKNIQY
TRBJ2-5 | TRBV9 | ASSVAWQFQETQY
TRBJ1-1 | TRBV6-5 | ASSYRAGDTEAF
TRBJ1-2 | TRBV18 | ASSPGHNYGYT
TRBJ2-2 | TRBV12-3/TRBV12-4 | ASSLSNTGELF
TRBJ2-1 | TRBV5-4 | ASSQDRGPNNEQF
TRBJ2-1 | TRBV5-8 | ASSQEREGYNEQF
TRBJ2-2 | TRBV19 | ASMWTGSTGELF
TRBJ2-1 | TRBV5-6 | ASSLSGTSYNEQF